The TCR beta chain described here comes from a study of OX40 agonist ivuxolimab in advanced cancers. Study-wide results and limits: Those patients achieving a partial response at 0.1-3.0 mg/kg showed among the lowest clonal expansion.

The CDR3 length is 13 residues. Germline V lookup: CDR1 GTSNPN, CDR2 SVGIG (reference sequence). Trimming shortened V by 8 bases and J by 3 bases, and 16 bases separated the two germline ends. With regard to this clone: Its antigen remains unidentified.

The data were produced by immunoSEQ multiplex PCR, yet TCRdb's version contains in-frame clones alone and is incomplete. The sample has approximately 60,000 clones; approximately 80% are singletons. The V call is TRBV30, the J call TRBJ2-5; no clear D. The clonotype comes from an adult with an advanced solid tumor such as melanoma, head and neck, liver or kidney cancer. Source: CD4+ or CD8+ T cells sorted from blood, taken in a trial of the OX40 agonist ivuxolimab. This CDR3 is CASRRVPEETQYF. As DNA, the CDR3 is TGTGCCAGTCGACGGGTCCCTGAAGAGACCCAGTACTTC.